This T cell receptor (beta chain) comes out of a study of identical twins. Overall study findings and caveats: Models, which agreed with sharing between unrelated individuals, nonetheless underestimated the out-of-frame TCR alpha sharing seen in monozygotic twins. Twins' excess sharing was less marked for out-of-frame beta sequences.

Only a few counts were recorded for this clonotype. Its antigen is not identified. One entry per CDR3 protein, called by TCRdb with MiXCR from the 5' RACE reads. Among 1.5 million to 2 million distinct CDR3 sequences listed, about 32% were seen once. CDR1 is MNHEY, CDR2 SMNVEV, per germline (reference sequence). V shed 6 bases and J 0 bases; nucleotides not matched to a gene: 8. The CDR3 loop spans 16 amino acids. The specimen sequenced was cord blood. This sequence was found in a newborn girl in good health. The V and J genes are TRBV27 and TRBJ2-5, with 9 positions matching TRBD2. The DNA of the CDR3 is TGTGCCAGCAGGCTGACTAGCGGTCGATACCAAGAGACCCAGTACTTC. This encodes CASRLTSGRYQETQYF.